This TCR beta chain was recovered during a study of blood T cell repertoires in COVID-19. Study background: There were acute and convalescent COVID-19 samples, and they came from the United States, Italy and Spain. The analysed material was cDNA or gDNA that came from T cells, B-cell-depleted T cells, or PBMCs.

As originally analysed: Reference gene primers were amplified, and this amplification served to estimate nucleated cell counts. TCRdb's table, derived via immunoSEQ multiplex PCR, lists solely in-frame clones and lacks some. V and J calls and clone size are copied from that table; D and trimming were computed from the DNA. The table includes approximately 70,000 clones, over 80% detected once. The J segment lost 2 bases and the V segment lost 1 base, leaving 3 bases of the junction unmatched. Germline CDR1 and CDR2: SGHTA and FQGNSA. This CDR3 region has 16 residues. This chain joins TRBV7-2 and TRBJ1-5; TRBD1 agrees at 9 bases. Input material: peripheral blood. This clonotype originated in an elderly man with active or convalescent COVID-19. Here the CDR3 reads CASSLVWTGGNQPQHF. For the CDR3, the DNA is TGTGCCAGCAGCTTAGTCTGGACAGGGGGCAATCAGCCCCAGCATTTT.